Presented here are 2 T cell receptor beta chains from one specimen sequenced in a study of CD8+CD57+ T cells in acquired aplastic anemia (dated by TCRdb to the late 2010s). The listed sequencing device is Illumina HiSeq 2000. TCR beta VDJ combination and CDR3 sequence profiling used genomic DNA as the template. The public sequencing data were trimmed at Q25 with fastp and processed into clonotypes with MiXCR by TCRdb, which kept only in-frame beta chains. Rows with one shared CDR3 protein collapse into an entry with the most common genes and DNA. The sample table lists about 150,000 distinct CDR3 sequences, approximately 52% of them with a count of one. The ten largest account for approximately 12% of the sample. Expansion of CD8+CD57+ cells had been shown by flow cytometry in the patients chosen for sequencing. The sample comprised sorted CD4+, CD8+, or CD8+CD57+ T cells (not recorded which) from PBMCs. Receptors originate from a human donor with aplastic anemia.

Ten or more counts support this clonotype. With a much larger clone just one base away, this may be a read error. V and J are TRBV24-1 and TRBJ2-2; TRBD1 agrees at 7 bases. Germline CDR1 and CDR2: KGHDR and SFDVKD. The CDR3 has 15 residues. This CDR3 reads CATSDSGQHTEELFF. Written as DNA, the CDR3 is TGTGCCACCAGTGATTCGGGACAGCACACCGAGGAGCTGTTTTTT.

Only one count was recorded for this clonotype. The chain combines TRBV11-2 with TRBJ2-7; 12 positions match TRBD2. CDR3 length: 17 residues. The trim removed 4 bases at V and 5 bases at J, leaving 12 bases unmatched. Germline-derived CDR1 and CDR2 are SGHAT and FQNNGV. CDR3 sequence: CASSSWTSGMPLDEQYF. The CDR3 nucleotides are TGTGCCAGCAGCTCCTGGACTAGCGGGATGCCACTCGACGAGCAGTACTTC.